Below, 15 T cell receptor beta chains from the same sample are listed, as sequenced in a study of blood T cell repertoires in COVID-19. Some clones are missing from TCRdb's copy, which holds only in-frame ones; the method was immunoSEQ multiplex PCR. The repertoire includes 250,000 to 350,000 clones, roughly 90% of them detected once, and 4% sits in the top ten. The sequencing sample was made of peripheral blood. The receptors were gathered from a woman between 50 and 59 years old with active or convalescent COVID-19.

This clone was counted between two and nine times. The chain has TRBV7-3 and TRBJ2-1; TRBD2 matches at 11 bases. CDR1 and CDR2 from the germline V gene are SGHTA and FQGTGA. J gave up 13 bases and V 5 bases, and 7 bases lay outside the gene matches. CDR3 length equals 13 residues. The DNA of the CDR3 is TGTGCCAGCAGCCCGATAGCGGGAGGGGTCCAGTTCTTC. This encodes CASSPIAGGVQFF.

V usage is TRBV3-1 (or the pseudogene TRBV3-2) and J usage is TRBJ2-7, with 10 nucleotides matching TRBD2. Germline lookup yields CDR1 LGHDT and CDR2 YNNKEL (reference sequence). The length of the CDR3 is 15 residues. V was pared by 4 bases and J by 4 bases, with 7 bases of the junction left unmatched. The CDR3 nucleotides read TGTGCCAGCAGCCCCCGGACTAGCGGCAGTTACGAGCAGTACTTC. Its protein product is CASSPRTSGSYEQYF.

The rearrangement links TRBV10-3 to TRBJ2-2, with D perhaps matching TRBD1 (6 bases). Germline lookup yields CDR1 ENHRY and CDR2 SYGVKD. This CDR3 has 16 residues. Trimming removed 0 bases from V and 4 bases from J, with 12 bases in between. The CDR3 nucleotides read TGTGCCATCAGTGAGTCGGACAGTGGCAGCACCGGGGAGCTGTTTTTT. It yields the protein CAISESDSGSTGELFF.

The chain joins TRBV6-2 or TRBV6-3 to TRBJ1-2; possible D gene TRBD1, 6 bases. This CDR3 region has 13 residues. Germline CDR1 reads MNHEY; CDR2 reads SVGEGT. V was pared by 6 bases and J by 5 bases, with 13 bases between. CDR3 in amino acids: CASSPRQVYGYTF. CDR3 nucleotides: TGTGCCAGCAGCCCACGACAGGTATATGGCTACACCTTC.

The rearrangement joins TRBV6-5 to TRBJ1-1, with D unresolved. The CDR3 consists of 12 residues. Germline V gene data show CDR1 as MNHEY and CDR2 as SVGAGI. V was shortened by 2 bases and J by 6 bases, with 7 bases between the two germline ends. The CDR3 coding sequence is TGTGCCAGCAGTTACGCAGGCTCTGAAGCTTTCTTT. Translating gives CASSYAGSEAFF.

The chain joins TRBV19 to TRBJ1-1; 7 bases map to TRBD1. The germline V gene encodes CDR1 LNHDA and CDR2 SQIVND (reference sequence). The V and J ends lost 6 bases and 3 bases, in that order; junction bases with no gene match: 7. The CDR3 contains 14 residues. This CDR3 reads CASRGTGAHTEAFF. The CDR3 DNA follows: TGTGCCAGTAGGGGAACAGGGGCCCACACTGAAGCTTTCTTT.

The V call is TRBV6-5, the J call TRBJ1-1; D is unresolved. The CDR3 runs to 14 residues. Trimming pared 0 bases from V and 2 bases from J, leaving 7 bases between. Germline lookup yields CDR1 MNHEY and CDR2 SVGAGI. CDR3 DNA: TGTGCCAGCAGTTACTCGATTCTAAACACTGAAGCTTTCTTT. This encodes CASSYSILNTEAFF.

The rearrangement joins TRBV5-1 to TRBJ1-1; 10 bases align to TRBD1. CDR3 length: 17 amino acids. V gave up 0 bases and J gave up 6 bases; unmatched junction bases: 11. The germline V gene has CDR1 SGHRS and CDR2 YFSETQ. CDR3 loop: CASSLDPIGQGEAEAFF. The CDR3 DNA sequence: TGCGCCAGCAGCTTGGACCCCATCGGACAGGGGGAAGCTGAAGCTTTCTTT. The whole variable domain, filled in from reference TRBV5-1 and TRBJ1-1, reads KAGVTQTPRYLIKTRGQQVTLSCSPISGHRSVSWYQQTPGQGLQFLFEYFSETQRNKGNFPGRFSGRQFSNSRSEMNVSTLELGDSALYLCASSLDPIGQGEAEAFFGQGTRLTVV.

This chain links TRBV19 with TRBJ1-1; weak D call: TRBD1 (5 bases). V was cut by 4 bases and J by 1 base, with 10 bases left in between. Germline values: CDR1 LNHDA, CDR2 SQIVND (reference sequence). The CDR3 spans 14 residues. CDR3 sequence: CASSSETANTEAFF. The DNA of the CDR3 is TGTGCCAGTAGTAGCGAGACAGCGAACACTGAAGCTTTCTTT. Full variable domain (remainder filled in from reference TRBV19 and TRBJ1-1): DGGITQSPKYLFRKEGQNVTLSCEQNLNHDAMYWYRQDPGQGLRLIYYSQIVNDFQKGDIAEGYSVSREKKESFPLTVTSAQKNPTAFYLCASSSETANTEAFFGQGTRLTVV.

The chain recombines TRBV6-2 or TRBV6-3 with TRBJ1-5; a possible D gene is TRBD1 (5 bases). CDR1 MNHEY and CDR2 SVGEGT come from the germline V gene. The V gene lost 5 bases and the J gene lost 1 base, with 15 bases spanning the gap. This CDR3 is 16 amino acids long. The CDR3 spells CASSKERGSSNQPQHF. In DNA, the CDR3 is TGTGCCAGCAGTAAAGAAAGGGGCTCGAGCAATCAGCCCCAGCATTTT.

The chain links TRBV7-6 to TRBJ2-1; 10 bases map to TRBD2. J lost 7 bases, V lost 5 bases, and 17 bases had no gene match. The germline gives CDR1 SGHVS, CDR2 FNYEAQ. CDR3 length: 18 amino acids. CDR3 amino acids: CASSILAGSPRGGNEQFF. The CDR3 bases are TGTGCCAGCAGCATACTAGCGGGATCACCCCGTGGGGGGAATGAGCAGTTCTTC.

The genes are TRBV11-2 and TRBJ1-3; tentatively, D is TRBD1 (5 bases). Germline CDR1 is SGHAT and CDR2 is FQNNGV. Trimming removed 3 bases at V and 1 base at J, with 10 bases between. The CDR3 runs 15 residues. Written as DNA, the CDR3 is TGTGCCAGCAGCTTTAATCCAGGGTCTGGAAACACCATATATTTT. It specifies CASSFNPGSGNTIYF.

This sequence joins TRBV27 and TRBJ1-2; a weak D match, TRBD1 (6 bases). The CDR3 length is 15 residues. Trimming pared 6 bases from V and 4 bases from J, leaving 18 bases between. Germline lookup yields CDR1 MNHEY and CDR2 SMNVEV (reference sequence). DNA of the CDR3: TGTGCCAGCAGCCTTAACAGGGCTATCACCTATGGCTACACCTTC. Translating gives CASSLNRAITYGYTF.

This chain links TRBV5-1 with TRBJ2-1; the match to TRBD1 covers 10 bases. CDR3 length: 16 residues. The V segment lost 0 bases and the J segment 5 bases; nucleotides outside the gene matches: 5. Germline values: CDR1 SGHRS, CDR2 YFSETQ. The CDR3 loop reads CASSLEGQGSNNEQFF. In DNA, the CDR3 is TGCGCCAGCAGCTTGGAGGGACAGGGGTCTAACAATGAGCAGTTCTTC.

This clone showed up just a few times. The chain employs TRBV7-8 and TRBJ2-2; TRBD2 matches at 7 bases. Germline assignment: CDR1 SGHVS and CDR2 FQNEAQ. The length of the CDR3 is 15 residues. The V and J ends lost 5 bases and 6 bases, in that order; junction bases with no gene match: 9. CDR3 sequence reads: CASSHSGPGAGELFF. The CDR3 DNA reads TGTGCCAGCAGCCATAGCGGGCCTGGAGCCGGGGAGCTGTTTTTT.